The clone carrying this T cell receptor beta chain showed up just a few times. There are 18 residues in the CDR3. The V and J ends lost 6 bases and 9 bases, in that order; junction bases with no gene match: 18. CDR1 is MNHEY and CDR2 is SMNVEV in the germline V gene (reference sequence). Before thyroid surgery, none of the patients had received any treatment. Original processing notes: Built for papillary thyroid cancer, a distant-metastasis classifier drew on CDR3 differences across clinicopathological groups. With MiXCR, TCRdb reprocessed the PCR reads. The V and J calls and clone size are TCRdb's, not the authors'. The sample lists some 19,000 clones, roughly 25% occurring once. The data belong to a study of metastatic and nonmetastatic thyroid tumors.

The sample consisted of blood. V is TRBV27 and J is TRBJ2-1; 12 nucleotides align to TRBD2. The sequence was obtained from a male donor with papillary thyroid cancer or a benign thyroid nodule (not recorded which). Some clones in this sample may be carry-over from other donors' samples. CDR3 nucleotides: TGTGCCAGCAGCCTCATCGACGGATTGACTAGCGGGAGATGTGAGCAGTTCTTC. Translated, it gives CASSLIDGLTSGRCEQFF.